The 2 T cell receptor beta chains below all came from one sample that was sequenced in a study of T cells expressing NK-cell markers. TCRdb re-called the 5' RACE reads and gives one entry per CDR3 protein, without DNA. Its listing shows 350,000 to 400,000 distinct CDR3 sequences. Source material: blood T cells: a sorted CD56 or NKG2C T cell subset, CD4+ or CD8+ T cells, or bulk PBMC T cells (not recorded which). The receptors stem from a woman aged 50 to 65 in good health.

This sequence joins TRBV6-2 or TRBV6-3 and TRBJ2-2. Germline CDR1 reads MNHEY; CDR2 reads SVGEGT. There are 14 residues in the CDR3. CDR3 loop: CASSYLQQSGELFF.

The chain joins TRBV7-6 to TRBJ2-3; the D call of TRBD1 rests on TCRdb alone, since no DNA is present to check it. This CDR3 is 12 amino acids long. Germline V CDR1 and CDR2: SGHVS, FNYEAQ. The CDR3 loop is CASSTRDRVEYF.